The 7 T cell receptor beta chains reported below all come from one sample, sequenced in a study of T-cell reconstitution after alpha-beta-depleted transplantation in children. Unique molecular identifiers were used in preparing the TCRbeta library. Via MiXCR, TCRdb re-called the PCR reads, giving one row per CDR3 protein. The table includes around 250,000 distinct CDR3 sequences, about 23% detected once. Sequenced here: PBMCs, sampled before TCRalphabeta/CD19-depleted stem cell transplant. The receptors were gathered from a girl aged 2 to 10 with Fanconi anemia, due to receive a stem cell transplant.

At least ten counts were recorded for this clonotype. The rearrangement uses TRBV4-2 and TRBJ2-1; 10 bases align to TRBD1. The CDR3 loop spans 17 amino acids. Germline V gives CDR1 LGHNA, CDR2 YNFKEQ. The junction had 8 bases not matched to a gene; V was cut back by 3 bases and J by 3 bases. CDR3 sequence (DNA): TGTGCCAGCAGCCAGAAGGACGACAGGGGGCTCTACAATGAGCAGTTCTTC. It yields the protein CASSQKDDRGLYNEQFF.

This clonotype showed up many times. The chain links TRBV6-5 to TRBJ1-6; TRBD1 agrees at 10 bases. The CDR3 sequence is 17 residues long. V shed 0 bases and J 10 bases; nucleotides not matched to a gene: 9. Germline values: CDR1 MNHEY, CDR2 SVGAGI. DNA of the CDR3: TGTGCCAGCAGTTACTCGGGACAGGGGACCCATATGTCACCCCTCCACTTT. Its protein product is CASSYSGQGTHMSPLHF.

CDR3 DNA sequence: TGTGCCAGCAGTGATAGGGTCCCCTATGGCTACACCTTC. Its translation: CASSDRVPYGYTF. The chain is built from TRBV2 and TRBJ1-2; D remains unclear. The CDR3 sequence is 13 residues long. CDR1 is SNHLY and CDR2 is FYNNEI in the germline V gene. V lost 3 bases to trimming and J lost 4 bases, with 9 bases between them.

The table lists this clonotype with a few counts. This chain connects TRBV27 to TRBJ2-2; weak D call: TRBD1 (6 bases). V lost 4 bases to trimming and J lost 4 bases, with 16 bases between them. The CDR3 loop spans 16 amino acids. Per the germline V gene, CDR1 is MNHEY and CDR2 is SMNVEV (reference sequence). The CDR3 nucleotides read TGTGCCAGCAGTTCTCAGGGGACGGGTGTCACCGGGGAGCTGTTTTTT. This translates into CASSSQGTGVTGELFF.

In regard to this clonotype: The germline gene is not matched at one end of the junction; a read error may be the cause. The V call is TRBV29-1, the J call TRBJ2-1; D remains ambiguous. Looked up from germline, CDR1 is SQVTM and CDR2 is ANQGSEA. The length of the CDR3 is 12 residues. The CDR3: CSVSYSYNGQFF. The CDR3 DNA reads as TGCAGCGTTTCGTACTCCTACAATGGGCAGTTCTTC.

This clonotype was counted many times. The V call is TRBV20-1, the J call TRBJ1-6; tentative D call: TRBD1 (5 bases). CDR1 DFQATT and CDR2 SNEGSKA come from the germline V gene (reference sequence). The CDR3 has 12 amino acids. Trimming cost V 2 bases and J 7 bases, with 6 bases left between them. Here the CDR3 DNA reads TGCAGTGCTAGACAGGGAAATTCACCCCTCCACTTT. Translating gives CSARQGNSPLHF.

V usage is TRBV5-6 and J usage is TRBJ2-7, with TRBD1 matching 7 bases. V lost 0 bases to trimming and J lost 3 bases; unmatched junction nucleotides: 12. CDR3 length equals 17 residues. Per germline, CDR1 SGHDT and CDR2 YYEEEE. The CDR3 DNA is TGTGCCAGCAGCTTGGGTCGAGGGGGCCTCTTCGTCTACGAGCAGTACTTC. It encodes CASSLGRGGLFVYEQYF. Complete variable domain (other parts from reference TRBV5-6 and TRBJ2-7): DAGVTQSPTHLIKTRGQQVTLRCSPKSGHDTVSWYQQALGQGPQFIFQYYEEEERQRGNFPDRFSGHQFPNYSSELNVNALLLGDSALYLCASSLGRGGLFVYEQYFGPGTRLTVT.